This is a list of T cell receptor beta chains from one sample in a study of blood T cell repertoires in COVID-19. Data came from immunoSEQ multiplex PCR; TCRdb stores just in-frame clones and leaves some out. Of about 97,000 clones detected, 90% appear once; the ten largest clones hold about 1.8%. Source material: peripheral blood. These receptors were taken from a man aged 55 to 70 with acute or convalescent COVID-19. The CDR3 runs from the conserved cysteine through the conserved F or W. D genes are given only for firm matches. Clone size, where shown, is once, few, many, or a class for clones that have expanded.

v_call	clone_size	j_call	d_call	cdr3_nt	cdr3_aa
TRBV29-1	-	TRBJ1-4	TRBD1	TGCAGCGTTAAGGGACAGCTAAATGAAAAACTGTTTTTT	CSVKGQLNEKLFF
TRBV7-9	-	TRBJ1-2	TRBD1	TGTGCCAGCAGCTTAGATTCGGGGACAGGGATCCGGCTCACCTTC	CASSLDSGTGIRLTF
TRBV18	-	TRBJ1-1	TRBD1	TGTGCCAGCTCACCCCGGGAGGGGGCGGAAAACACTGAAGCTTTCTTT	CASSPREGAENTEAFF
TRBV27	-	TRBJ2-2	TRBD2	TGTGCCAGCAGTTTACGACCGGGACTAGTAACCGGGGAGCTGTTTTTT	CASSLRPGLVTGELFF
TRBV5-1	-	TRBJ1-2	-	TGCGCCAGCAGCTCCGCATTAAGCGGACTAGCTTATGGCTACACCTTC	CASSSALSGLAYGYTF
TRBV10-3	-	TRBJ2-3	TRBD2	TGTGCCATCCGGGCTAGCGGGTTCACAGATACGCAGTATTTT	CAIRASGFTDTQYF
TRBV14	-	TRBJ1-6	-	TGTGCCAGCAGCCAGGAGGTTAATTCACCCCTCCACTTT	CASSQEVNSPLHF
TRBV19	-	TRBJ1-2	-	TGTGCCAGTAATAATTGGAGGGGTACTAACTATGGCTACACCTTC	CASNNWRGTNYGYTF
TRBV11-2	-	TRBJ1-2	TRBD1	TGTGCCAGCAGCCCCGGGACAGTCAACTATGGCTACACCTTC	CASSPGTVNYGYTF
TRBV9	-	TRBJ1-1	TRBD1	TGTGCCAGCAGCGTGACAGGGATGAACACTGAAGCTTTCTTT	CASSVTGMNTEAFF
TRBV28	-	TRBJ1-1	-	TGTGCCAGCAGTCCCAGACGGGAGGGAGCTTTCTTT	CASSPRREGAFF
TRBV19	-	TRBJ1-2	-	TGTGCCAGTACCGACTTTTCCGGCAGAGGCTACACCTTC	CASTDFSGRGYTF
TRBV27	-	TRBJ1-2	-	TGTGCCAGCAGTTTCCGGGACACCTATGGCTACACCTTC	CASSFRDTYGYTF
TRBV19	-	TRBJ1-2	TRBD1	TGTGCCAGTAGTATCGCCGGGACAGGGGGCAATAGTAACTATGGCTACACCTTC	CASSIAGTGGNSNYGYTF
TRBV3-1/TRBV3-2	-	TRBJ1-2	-	TGTGCCAGCAGCCAAGATGGGGCTGCCAAGTCGTCCACCTTC	CASSQDGAAKSSTF
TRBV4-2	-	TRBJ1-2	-	TGTGCCAGCAGCCAAGCACAGTATGGCTACACCTTC	CASSQAQYGYTF
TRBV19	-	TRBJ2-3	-	TGTGCCAGTAGTAGCGGGGGCTTCACAGATACGCAGTATTTT	CASSSGGFTDTQYF
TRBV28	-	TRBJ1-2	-	TGTGCCAGCAGTCCAGTAGGGGGTATCTATGGCTACACCTTC	CASSPVGGIYGYTF
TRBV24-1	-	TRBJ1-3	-	TGTGCCACCCACCCCAGGACTGGAAACACCATATATTTT	CATHPRTGNTIYF
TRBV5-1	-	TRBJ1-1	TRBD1	TGCGCCAGCAGCCAACAGGGGGGCTTTACTGAAGCTTTCTTT	CASSQQGGFTEAFF
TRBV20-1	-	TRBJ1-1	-	TGCAGTGCTAGTCGCGAGAACACTGAAGCTTTCTTT	CSASRENTEAFF
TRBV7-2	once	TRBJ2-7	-	TGTGCCAGCAGCTTAGGGGGGACTTCCCGGGGCGCCTACGAGCAGTACTTC	CASSLGGTSRGAYEQYF
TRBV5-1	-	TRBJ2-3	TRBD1	TGCGCCAGCAGCCGACAGGGGGCGGTCACAGATACGCAGTATTTT	CASSRQGAVTDTQYF
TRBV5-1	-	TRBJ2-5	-	TGCGCCAGCAGCGGGCGACAAGGAGAGACCCAGTACTTC	CASSGRQGETQYF
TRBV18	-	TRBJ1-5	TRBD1	TGTGCCAGCTCACCACCGGGGACAGGGGCTCTCCAGCCCCAGCATTTT	CASSPPGTGALQPQHF
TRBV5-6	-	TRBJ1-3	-	TGTGCCAGCTCCAGTGGAAACACCATATATTTT	CASSSGNTIYF
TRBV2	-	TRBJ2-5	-	TGTGCCAGCAGTGTACAAGGGGGTTATGAGACCCAGTACTTC	CASSVQGGYETQYF
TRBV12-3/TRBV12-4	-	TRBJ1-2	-	TGTGCCAGCAGTTTTCCAGGGAACTATGGCTACACCTTC	CASSFPGNYGYTF
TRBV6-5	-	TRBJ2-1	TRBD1	TGTGCCAGCAGTTCCGACAGGGGCGTTGGAAATGAGCAGTTCTTC	CASSSDRGVGNEQFF
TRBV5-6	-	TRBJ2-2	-	TGTGCCAGCAGCTTGGACCCCGGGGTACCCCCCGGGGAGCTGTTTTTT	CASSLDPGVPPGELFF
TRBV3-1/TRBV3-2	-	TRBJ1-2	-	TGTGCCAGCAGCCAGACAGGCTTAGGAGGCTACACCTTC	CASSQTGLGGYTF
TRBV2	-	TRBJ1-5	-	TGTGCCAGCAGTGAGACCGACAGACCCAATCAGCCCCAGCATTTT	CASSETDRPNQPQHF
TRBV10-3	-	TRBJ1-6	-	TGTGCCATCAGTGAGTCAACAGGGTATTCACCCCTCCACTTT	CAISESTGYSPLHF
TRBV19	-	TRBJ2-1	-	TGTGCCAGTAGCACCTTTCCAGATTGGGGCGGGGATGAGCAGTTCTTC	CASSTFPDWGGDEQFF
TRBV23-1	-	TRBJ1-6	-	TGCGCCAGCAGTCTTAGGGCGGGAAATTCACCCCTCCACTTT	CASSLRAGNSPLHF
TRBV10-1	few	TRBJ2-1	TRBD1	TGCGCCAGCAGAAGGGGACAGGGGGCAAATGAGCAGTTCTTC	CASRRGQGANEQFF
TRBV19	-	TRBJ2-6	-	TGTGCCAGTAGGAGAAGCTCTGGGGCCAACGTCCTGACTTTC	CASRRSSGANVLTF
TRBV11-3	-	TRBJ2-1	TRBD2	TGTGCCAGCAGCTCCCTGGGCGGGGGGGCCAATGAGCAGTTCTTC	CASSSLGGGANEQFF
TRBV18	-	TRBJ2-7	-	TGTGCCAGCTCACCAGAACAGACCTACGAGCAGTACTTC	CASSPEQTYEQYF
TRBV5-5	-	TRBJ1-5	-	TGTGCCAGCAGCCTCCGGGACTCCAATCAGCCCCAGCATTTT	CASSLRDSNQPQHF
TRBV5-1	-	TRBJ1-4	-	TGCGCCAGCAGCCCACAGGGAGGGGAAAAACTGTTTTTT	CASSPQGGEKLFF
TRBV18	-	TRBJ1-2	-	TGTGCCAGCTCACCAAGGACAGACAACTATGGCTACACCTTC	CASSPRTDNYGYTF
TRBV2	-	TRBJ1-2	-	TGTGCCAGCTCCCCCATCCACAGGACCTCTAACTATGGCTACACCTTC	CASSPIHRTSNYGYTF
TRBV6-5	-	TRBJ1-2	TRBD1	TGTGCCAGCAGTTTAACAGGGGTGGGGTATGGCTACACCTTC	CASSLTGVGYGYTF
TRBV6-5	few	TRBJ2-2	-	TGTGCCAGCAGTCCTACCGGGGTTCTCACCGGGGAGCTGTTTTTT	CASSPTGVLTGELFF
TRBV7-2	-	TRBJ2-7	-	TGTGCCAGCAGCTTATCTTCACTGGTGAGCGCCTACGAGCAGTACTTC	CASSLSSLVSAYEQYF
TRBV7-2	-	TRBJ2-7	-	TGTGCCAGCAGCTCCTACCAGCGGATTCCCTACGAGCAGTACTTC	CASSSYQRIPYEQYF
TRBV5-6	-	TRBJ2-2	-	TGTGCCAGCAGCCCGCCGTGGACTACCACCGGGGAGCTGTTTTTT	CASSPPWTTTGELFF
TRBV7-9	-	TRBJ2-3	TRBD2	TGTGCCAGCGGCAGCGAAGTGGCCAAGGGGGCGACTAGCGGGGGCACAGATACGCAGTATTTT	CASGSEVAKGATSGGTDTQYF
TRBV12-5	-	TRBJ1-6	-	TGTGCTAGTGGTTTGGTACAGGGCAGGGGAAATTCACCCCTCCACTTT	CASGLVQGRGNSPLHF
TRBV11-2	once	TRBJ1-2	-	TGTGCCAGCAGCTTAGGACTCTCCTATGGCTACACCTTC	CASSLGLSYGYTF
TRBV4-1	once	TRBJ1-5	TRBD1	TGCGCCAGCAGCCAAGATACAGGGGGGCATCAGCCCCAGCATTTT	CASSQDTGGHQPQHF
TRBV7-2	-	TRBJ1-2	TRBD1	TGTGCCAGCAGCAAATGGACAGGGAACTATGGCTACACCTTC	CASSKWTGNYGYTF
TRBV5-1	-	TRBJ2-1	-	TGCGCCAGCAGCTTGCCCGACAGGGAGCAGTTCTTC	CASSLPDREQFF
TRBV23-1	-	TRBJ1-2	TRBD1	TGCGCCAGCAGTCCAACTCGGGGGACAGAGGGCTACACCTTC	CASSPTRGTEGYTF
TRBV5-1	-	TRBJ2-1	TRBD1	TGCGCCAGCAGTGTTACAGGGGACCCCTACAATGAGCAGTTCTTC	CASSVTGDPYNEQFF
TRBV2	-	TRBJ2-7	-	TGTGCCAGCAGTGCCCAGGGCTACGAGCAGTACTTC	CASSAQGYEQYF
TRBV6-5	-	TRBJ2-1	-	TGTGCCAGCAGGCGGGGCAGGGAGGATGAGCAGTTCTTC	CASRRGREDEQFF